The sequence of this T cell receptor beta chain was determined in a study of blood T cell repertoires in COVID-19. About the research overall: COVID-19 samples collected from the United States, Italy and Spain covered acute and convalescent phases.

Source study methods: The assay estimated nucleated cells by amplifying reference gene primers. TCRdb's copy holds only in-frame clones and misses some; the assay was immunoSEQ multiplex PCR. The DNA gave D and trimming, while V, J and clone size come from that table. This repertoire shows 200,000 or so clones, approximately 80% found once; its top ten account for 6.9%. The V gene end was trimmed by 1 base and the J gene end by 0 bases; junction bases not matched to a gene: 3. Germline V gene sequence: CDR1 LNHNV, CDR2 YYDKDF (reference sequence). This CDR3 is built from 15 residues. Sequences were obtained from peripheral blood. V is TRBV15 and J is TRBJ2-7, with 7 bases aligning to TRBD1. The clonotype originates from a human donor with acute or convalescent COVID-19. The donor label of this sample is uncertain. The CDR3 coding sequence is TGTGCCACCAGCAGAGGAGCAGGGGGCTCCTACGAGCAGTACTTC. The encoded protein is CATSRGAGGSYEQYF.